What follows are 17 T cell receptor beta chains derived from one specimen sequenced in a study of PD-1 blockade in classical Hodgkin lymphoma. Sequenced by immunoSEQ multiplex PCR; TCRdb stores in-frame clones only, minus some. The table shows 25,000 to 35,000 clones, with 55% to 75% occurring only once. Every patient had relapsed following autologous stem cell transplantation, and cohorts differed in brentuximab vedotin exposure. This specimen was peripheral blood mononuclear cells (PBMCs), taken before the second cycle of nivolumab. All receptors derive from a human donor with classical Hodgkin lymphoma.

CDR3 amino acids: CASSYEGLAYNEQFF. The CDR3 bases are TGTGCCAGCAGTTACGAAGGACTAGCCTACAATGAGCAGTTCTTC. J is TRBJ2-1 and V is TRBV6-5; 7 bases are a match to TRBD2. Trimming at V came to 2 bases and at J to 2 bases, leaving 3 bases not matched to a gene. Germline CDR1 reads MNHEY; CDR2 reads SVGAGI. The CDR3 totals 15 residues.

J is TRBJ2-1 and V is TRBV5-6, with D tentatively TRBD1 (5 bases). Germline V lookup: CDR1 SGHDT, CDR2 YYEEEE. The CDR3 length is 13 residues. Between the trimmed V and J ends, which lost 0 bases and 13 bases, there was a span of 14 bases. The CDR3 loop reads CASSLETGLDQFF. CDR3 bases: TGTGCCAGCAGCTTGGAAACAGGCCTTGATCAGTTCTTC.

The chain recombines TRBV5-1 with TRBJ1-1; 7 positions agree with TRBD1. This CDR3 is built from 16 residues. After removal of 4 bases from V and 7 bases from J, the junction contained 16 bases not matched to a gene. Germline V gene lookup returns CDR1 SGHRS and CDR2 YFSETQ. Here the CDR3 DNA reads TGCGCCAGCAGCATCTCTTTTACACAGGGGATGGGTGAAGCTTTCTTT. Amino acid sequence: CASSISFTQGMGEAFF.

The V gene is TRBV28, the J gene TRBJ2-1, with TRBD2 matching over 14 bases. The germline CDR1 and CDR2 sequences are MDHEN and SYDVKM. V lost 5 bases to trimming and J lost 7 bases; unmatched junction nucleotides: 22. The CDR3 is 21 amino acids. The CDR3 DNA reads TGTGCCAGCAGTACAATAACCGGGGGACTAGCGGGGGCCGACCTCCTAAATGAGCAGTTCTTC. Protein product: CASSTITGGLAGADLLNEQFF.

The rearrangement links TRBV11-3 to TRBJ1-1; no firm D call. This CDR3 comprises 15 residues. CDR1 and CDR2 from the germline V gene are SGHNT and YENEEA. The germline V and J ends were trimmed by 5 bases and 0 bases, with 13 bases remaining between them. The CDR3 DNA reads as TGTGCCAGCAGCCCAGCGGAAGGGTTGAACACTGAAGCTTTCTTT. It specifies CASSPAEGLNTEAFF.

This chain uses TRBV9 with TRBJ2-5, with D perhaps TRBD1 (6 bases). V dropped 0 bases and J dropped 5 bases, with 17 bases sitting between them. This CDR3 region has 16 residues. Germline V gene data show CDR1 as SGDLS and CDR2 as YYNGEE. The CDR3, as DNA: TGTGCCAGCAGCGTAGCTTCCGGGACATTGAAGGAGACCCAGTACTTC. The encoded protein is CASSVASGTLKETQYF.

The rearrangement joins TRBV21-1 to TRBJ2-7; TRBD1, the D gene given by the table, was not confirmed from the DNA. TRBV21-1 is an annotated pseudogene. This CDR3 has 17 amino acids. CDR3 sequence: CASSKEGPGTDYYEQYV. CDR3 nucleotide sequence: TGTGCCAGCAGCAAAGAGGGGCCGGGGACAGACTACTACGAGCAGTACGTC.

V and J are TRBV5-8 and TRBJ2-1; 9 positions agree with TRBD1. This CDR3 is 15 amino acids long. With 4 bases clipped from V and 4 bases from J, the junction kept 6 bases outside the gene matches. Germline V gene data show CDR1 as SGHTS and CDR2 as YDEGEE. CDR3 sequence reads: CASSRDRGGYNEQFF. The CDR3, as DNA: TGTGCCAGCAGCCGCGACAGGGGGGGTTACAATGAGCAGTTCTTC.

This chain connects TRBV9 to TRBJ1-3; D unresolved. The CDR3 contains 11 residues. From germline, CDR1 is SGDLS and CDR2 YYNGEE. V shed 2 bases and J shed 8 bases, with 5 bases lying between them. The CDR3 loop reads CASSVGDTIYF. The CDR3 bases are TGTGCCAGCAGCGTGGGAGACACCATATATTTT. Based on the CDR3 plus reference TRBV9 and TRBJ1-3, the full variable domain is DSGVTQTPKHLITATGQRVTLRCSPRSGDLSVYWYQQSLDQGLQFLIQYYNGEERAKGNILERFSAQQFPDLHSELNLSSLELGDSALYFCASSVGDTIYFGEGSWLTVV.

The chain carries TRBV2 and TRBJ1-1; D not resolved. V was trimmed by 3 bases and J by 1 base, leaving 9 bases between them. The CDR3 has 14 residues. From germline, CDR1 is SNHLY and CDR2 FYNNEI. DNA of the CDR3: TGTGCCAGCAGTGAGACGGGGTCGAACACTGAAGCTTTCTTT. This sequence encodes CASSETGSNTEAFF.

This CDR3 is CASSLPRMQGYNEQFF. The CDR3 DNA follows: TGCGCCAGCAGCTTGCCCCGGATGCAAGGGTACAATGAGCAGTTCTTC. The chain links TRBV5-1 to TRBJ2-1; D call uncertain. The germline CDR1 and CDR2 sequences are SGHRS and YFSETQ. The CDR3 runs 16 residues. The V and J ends lost 1 base and 4 bases respectively, with 15 bases between them.

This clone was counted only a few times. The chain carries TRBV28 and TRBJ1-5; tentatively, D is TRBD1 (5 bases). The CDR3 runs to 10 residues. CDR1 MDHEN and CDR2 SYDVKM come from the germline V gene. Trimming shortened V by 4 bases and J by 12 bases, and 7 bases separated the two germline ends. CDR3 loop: CASSSGLQHF. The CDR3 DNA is TGTGCCAGCAGTTCGGGACTCCAGCATTTT.

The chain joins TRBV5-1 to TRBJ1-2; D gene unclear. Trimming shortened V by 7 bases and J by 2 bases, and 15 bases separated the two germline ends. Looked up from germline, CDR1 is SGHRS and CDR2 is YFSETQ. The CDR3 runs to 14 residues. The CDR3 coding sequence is TGCGCCAGCGGAGGAGGGCAGGAGAACTATGGCTACACCTTC. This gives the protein CASGGGQENYGYTF.

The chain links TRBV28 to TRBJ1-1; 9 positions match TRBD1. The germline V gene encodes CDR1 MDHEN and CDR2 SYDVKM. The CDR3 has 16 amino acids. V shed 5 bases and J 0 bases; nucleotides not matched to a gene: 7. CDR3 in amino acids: CASSPNRGLVNTEAFF. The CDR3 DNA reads TGTGCCAGCAGTCCAAACAGGGGGCTCGTGAACACTGAAGCTTTCTTT.

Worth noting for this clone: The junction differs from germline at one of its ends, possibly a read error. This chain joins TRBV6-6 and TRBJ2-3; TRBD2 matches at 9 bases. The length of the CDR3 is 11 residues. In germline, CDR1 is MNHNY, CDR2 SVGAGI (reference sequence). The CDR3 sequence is CASSTGTSSDF. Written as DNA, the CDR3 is TGTGCCAGCAGCACCGGGACTAGCTCGGATTTT.

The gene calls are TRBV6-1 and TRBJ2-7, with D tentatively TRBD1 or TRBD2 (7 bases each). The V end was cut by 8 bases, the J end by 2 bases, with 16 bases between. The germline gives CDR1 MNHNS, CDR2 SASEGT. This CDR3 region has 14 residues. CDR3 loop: CASSQQGGAYEQYF. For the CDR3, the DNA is TGTGCCAGCTCCCAGCAGGGGGGGGCCTACGAGCAGTACTTC.

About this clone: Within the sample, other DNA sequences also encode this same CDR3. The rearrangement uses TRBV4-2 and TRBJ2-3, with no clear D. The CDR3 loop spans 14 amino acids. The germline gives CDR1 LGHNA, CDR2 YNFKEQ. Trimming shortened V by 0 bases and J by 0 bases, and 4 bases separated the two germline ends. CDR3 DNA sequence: TGTGCCAGCAGCCAAGACCCCAGCACAGATACGCAGTATTTT. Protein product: CASSQDPSTDTQYF.